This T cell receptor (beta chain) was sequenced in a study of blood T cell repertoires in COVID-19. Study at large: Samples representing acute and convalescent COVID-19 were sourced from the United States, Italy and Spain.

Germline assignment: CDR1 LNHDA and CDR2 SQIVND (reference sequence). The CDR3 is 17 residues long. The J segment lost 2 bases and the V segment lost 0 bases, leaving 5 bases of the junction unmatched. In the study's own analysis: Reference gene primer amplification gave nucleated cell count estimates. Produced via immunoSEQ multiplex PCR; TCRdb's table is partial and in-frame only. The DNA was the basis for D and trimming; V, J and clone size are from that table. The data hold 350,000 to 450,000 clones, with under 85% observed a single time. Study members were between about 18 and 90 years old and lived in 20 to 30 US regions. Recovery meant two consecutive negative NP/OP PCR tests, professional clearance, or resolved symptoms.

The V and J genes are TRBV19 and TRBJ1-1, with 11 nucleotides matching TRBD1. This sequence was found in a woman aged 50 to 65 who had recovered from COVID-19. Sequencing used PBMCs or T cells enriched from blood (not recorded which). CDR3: CASSIDPGTGGNTEAFF. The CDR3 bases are TGTGCCAGTAGTATAGATCCCGGGACAGGGGGTAACACTGAAGCTTTCTTT.